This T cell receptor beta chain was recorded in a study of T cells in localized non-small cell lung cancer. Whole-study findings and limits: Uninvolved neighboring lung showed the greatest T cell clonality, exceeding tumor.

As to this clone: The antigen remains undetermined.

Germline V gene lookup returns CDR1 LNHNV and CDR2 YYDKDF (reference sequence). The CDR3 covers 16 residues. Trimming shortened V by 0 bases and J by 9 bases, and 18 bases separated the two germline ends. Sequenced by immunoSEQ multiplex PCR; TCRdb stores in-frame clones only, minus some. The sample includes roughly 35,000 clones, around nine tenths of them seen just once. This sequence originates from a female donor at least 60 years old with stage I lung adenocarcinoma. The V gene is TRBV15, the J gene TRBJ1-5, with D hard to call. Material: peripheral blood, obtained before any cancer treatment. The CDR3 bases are TGTGCCACCAGCAGAGAGTTTGGTGGGGTCGTGAGGCCCCAGCATTTT. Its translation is CATSREFGGVVRPQHF. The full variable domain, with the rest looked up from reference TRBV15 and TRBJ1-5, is DAMVIQNPRYQVTQFGKPVTLSCSQTLNHNVMYWYQQKSSQAPKLLFHYYDKDFNNEADTPDNFQSRRPNTSFCFLDIRSPGLGDTAMYLCATSREFGGVVRPQHFGDGTRLSIL.